The 4 T cell receptor beta chains given below trace back to one sample, sequenced in a study of cytomegalovirus exposure and HLA in healthy donors. PCR used 60 Vbeta primers and 13 Jbeta primers. Libraries were prepared by immunoSEQ multiplex PCR; TCRdb keeps only in-frame clonotypes and omits some of them. The sample has 200,000 or so clones, 82% seen once. The sequenced sample consisted of PBMCs. These receptors were collected from a boy between 2 and 10 years old in good health and CMV-seronegative.

The CDR3 protein is CASSLSKYGYTF. The CDR3 bases are TGTGCCAGCAGTTTATCCAAATATGGCTACACCTTC. The V call is TRBV28, the J call TRBJ1-2; no reliable D call. Per the germline V gene, CDR1 is MDHEN and CDR2 is SYDVKM. CDR3 size: 12 residues. Trimming removed 1 base at V and 5 bases at J, with 5 bases between.

This sequence joins TRBV27 and TRBJ2-3; TRBD1 might be the D (7 bases). CDR3 length equals 14 residues. V lost 3 bases and J lost 4, with 11 bases in between. The germline V gene has CDR1 MNHEY and CDR2 SMNVEV (reference sequence). The DNA of the CDR3 is TGTGCCAGCAGTTTGTTCAGGGGGGCAGATACGCAGTATTTT. Residues: CASSLFRGADTQYF.

The J gene is TRBJ1-1, the V gene TRBV2, with unresolved D. Per the germline V gene, CDR1 is SNHLY and CDR2 is FYNNEI. Trimming pared 6 bases from V and 1 base from J, leaving 18 bases between. The CDR3 covers 16 residues. The CDR3 nucleotides read TGTGCCAGCAGGGTGGGCGGAGCGGGTGGGAACACTGAAGCTTTCTTT. It is translated as CASRVGGAGGNTEAFF.

V usage is TRBV18 and J usage is TRBJ1-6; 10 bases line up with TRBD1. There are 16 residues in the CDR3. Trimming cost V 4 bases and J 10 bases; bases outside gene matches: 10. CDR1 KGHSH and CDR2 LQKENI come from the germline V gene. The CDR3 region has the DNA TGTGCCAGCTCACTGACCCGGACAGGGGGGTTGTCACCCCTCCACTTT. Encoded protein: CASSLTRTGGLSPLHF.